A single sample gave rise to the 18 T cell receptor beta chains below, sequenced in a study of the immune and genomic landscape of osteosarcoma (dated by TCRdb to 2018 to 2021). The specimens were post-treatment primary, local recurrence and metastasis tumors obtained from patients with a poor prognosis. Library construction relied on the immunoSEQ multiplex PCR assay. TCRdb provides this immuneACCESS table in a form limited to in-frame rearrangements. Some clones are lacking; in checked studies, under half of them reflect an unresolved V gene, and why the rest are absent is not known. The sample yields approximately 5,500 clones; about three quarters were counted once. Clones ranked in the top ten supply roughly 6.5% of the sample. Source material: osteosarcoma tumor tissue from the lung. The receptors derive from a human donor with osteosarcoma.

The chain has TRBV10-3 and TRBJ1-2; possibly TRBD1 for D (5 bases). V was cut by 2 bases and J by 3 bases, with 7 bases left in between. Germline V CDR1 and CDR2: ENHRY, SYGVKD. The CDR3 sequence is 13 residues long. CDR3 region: CAISEQGDYGYTF. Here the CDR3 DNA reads TGTGCCATCAGTGAGCAGGGTGACTATGGCTACACCTTC.

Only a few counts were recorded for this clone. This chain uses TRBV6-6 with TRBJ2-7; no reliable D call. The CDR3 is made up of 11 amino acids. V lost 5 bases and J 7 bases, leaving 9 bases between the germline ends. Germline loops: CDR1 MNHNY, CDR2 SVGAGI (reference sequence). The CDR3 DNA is TGTGCCAGCAGTGAAAGCCGGGAGCAGTACTTC. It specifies CASSESREQYF.

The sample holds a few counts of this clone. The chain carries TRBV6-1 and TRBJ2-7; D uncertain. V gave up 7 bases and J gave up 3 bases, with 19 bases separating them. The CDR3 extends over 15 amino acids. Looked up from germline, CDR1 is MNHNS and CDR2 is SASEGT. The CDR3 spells CASIRGPLQGYEQYF. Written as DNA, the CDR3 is TGTGCCAGCATCCGAGGTCCGCTACAAGGCTACGAGCAGTACTTC.

The CDR3 region is CASSGTSRDTPTNEKLFF. For the CDR3, the DNA is TGTGCCAGCAGCGGAACCTCCCGGGACACCCCAACTAATGAAAAACTGTTTTTT. The V gene is TRBV9, the J gene TRBJ1-4; a possible D gene is TRBD1 (6 bases). Germline assignment: CDR1 SGDLS and CDR2 YYNGEE. The CDR3 totals 18 residues. The V and J ends lost 3 bases and 0 bases respectively, with 18 bases between them.

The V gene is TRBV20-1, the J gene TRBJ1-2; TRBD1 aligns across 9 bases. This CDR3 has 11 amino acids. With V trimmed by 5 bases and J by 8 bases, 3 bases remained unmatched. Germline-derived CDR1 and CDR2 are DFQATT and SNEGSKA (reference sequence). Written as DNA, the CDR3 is TGCAGTGCTGGACAGGGGACCGGCTACACCTTC. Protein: CSAGQGTGYTF.

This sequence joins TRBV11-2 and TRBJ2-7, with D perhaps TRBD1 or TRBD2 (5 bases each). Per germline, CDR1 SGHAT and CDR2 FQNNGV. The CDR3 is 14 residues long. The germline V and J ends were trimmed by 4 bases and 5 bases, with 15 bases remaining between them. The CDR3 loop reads CASSSDGTLDEQYF. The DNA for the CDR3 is TGTGCCAGCAGCTCTGACGGGACGCTTGACGAGCAGTACTTC.

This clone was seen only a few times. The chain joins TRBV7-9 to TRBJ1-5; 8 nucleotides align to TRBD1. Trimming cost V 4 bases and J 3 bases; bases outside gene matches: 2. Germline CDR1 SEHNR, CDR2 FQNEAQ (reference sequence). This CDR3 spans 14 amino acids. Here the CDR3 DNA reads TGTGCCAGCAGCTCGACAGGGGACAATCAGCCCCAGCATTTT. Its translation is CASSSTGDNQPQHF.

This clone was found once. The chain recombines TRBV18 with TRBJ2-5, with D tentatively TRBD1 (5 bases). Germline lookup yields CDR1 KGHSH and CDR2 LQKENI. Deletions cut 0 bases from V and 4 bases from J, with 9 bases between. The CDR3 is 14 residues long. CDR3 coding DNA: TGTGCCAGCTCACCACCGGCCAGGGCAGAGACCCAGTACTTC. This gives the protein CASSPPARAETQYF.

CDR3 protein: CASSHGSEPYEQYF. The CDR3 DNA follows: TGCGCCAGCAGCCACGGATCAGAACCTTACGAGCAGTACTTC. V is TRBV5-1 and J is TRBJ2-7; D gene unclear. The CDR3 covers 14 residues. The V end lost 4 bases, the J end lost 4 bases, and 15 bases lay between the germline ends. Germline V gene data show CDR1 as SGHRS and CDR2 as YFSETQ.

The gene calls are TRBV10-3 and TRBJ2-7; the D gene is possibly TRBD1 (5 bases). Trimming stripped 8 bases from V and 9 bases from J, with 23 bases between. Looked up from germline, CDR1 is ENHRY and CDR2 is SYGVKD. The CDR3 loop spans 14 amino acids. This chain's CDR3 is CAISTGQGSTGQYF. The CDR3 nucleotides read TGTGCCATCTCCACCGGCCAGGGCTCTACGGGGCAGTACTTC.

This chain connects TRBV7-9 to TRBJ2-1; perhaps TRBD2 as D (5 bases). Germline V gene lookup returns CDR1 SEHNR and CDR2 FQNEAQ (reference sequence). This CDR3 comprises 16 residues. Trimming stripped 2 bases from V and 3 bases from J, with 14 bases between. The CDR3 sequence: CASSLRSSIGYNEQFF. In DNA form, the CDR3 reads TGTGCCAGCAGCTTAAGATCTAGCATCGGCTACAATGAGCAGTTCTTC.

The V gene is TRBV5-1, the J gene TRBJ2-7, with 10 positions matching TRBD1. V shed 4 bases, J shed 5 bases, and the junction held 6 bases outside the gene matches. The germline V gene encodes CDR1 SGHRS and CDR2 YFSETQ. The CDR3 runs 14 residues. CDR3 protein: CASSAWDRGDEQYF. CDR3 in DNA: TGCGCCAGCAGCGCATGGGACAGGGGAGACGAGCAGTACTTC.

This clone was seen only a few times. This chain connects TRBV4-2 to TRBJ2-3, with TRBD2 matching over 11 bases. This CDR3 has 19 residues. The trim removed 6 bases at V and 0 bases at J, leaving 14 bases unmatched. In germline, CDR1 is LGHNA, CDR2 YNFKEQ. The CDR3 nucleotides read TGTGCCAGCAGACCGTTGGTAGCGGGAGGGCAGGGGAGCACAGATACGCAGTATTTT. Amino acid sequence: CASRPLVAGGQGSTDTQYF.

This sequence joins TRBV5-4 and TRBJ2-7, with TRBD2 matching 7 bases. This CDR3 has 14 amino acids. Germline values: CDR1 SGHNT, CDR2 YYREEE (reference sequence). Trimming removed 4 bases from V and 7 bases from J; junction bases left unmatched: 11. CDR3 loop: CASSSESPAGEQYF. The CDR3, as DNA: TGTGCCAGCAGCAGTGAGTCGCCAGCGGGGGAGCAGTACTTC.

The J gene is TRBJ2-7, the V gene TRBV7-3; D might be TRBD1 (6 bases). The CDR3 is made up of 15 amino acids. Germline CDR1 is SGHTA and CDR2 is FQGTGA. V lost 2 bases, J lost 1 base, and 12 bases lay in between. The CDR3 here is CASSLYQGPSYEQYF. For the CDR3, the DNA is TGTGCCAGCAGCTTATACCAGGGGCCATCCTACGAGCAGTACTTC.

The CDR3 DNA sequence: TGTGCCAGCAGCTTAGAGGACCGGACCATATATTTT. It encodes CASSLEDRTIYF. The V gene is TRBV11-3, the J gene TRBJ1-3; D remains unclear. The CDR3 spans 12 residues. CDR1 is SGHNT, CDR2 YENEEA, per germline. V lost 0 bases to trimming and J lost 10 bases, with 7 bases between them.

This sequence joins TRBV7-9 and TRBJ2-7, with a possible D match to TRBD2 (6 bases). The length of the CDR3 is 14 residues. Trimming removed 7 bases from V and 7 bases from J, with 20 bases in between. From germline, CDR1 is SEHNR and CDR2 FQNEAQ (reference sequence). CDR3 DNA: TGTGCCAGCAACTCCCTCGGGGAACGGGGGGAGCAGTACTTC. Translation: CASNSLGERGEQYF.

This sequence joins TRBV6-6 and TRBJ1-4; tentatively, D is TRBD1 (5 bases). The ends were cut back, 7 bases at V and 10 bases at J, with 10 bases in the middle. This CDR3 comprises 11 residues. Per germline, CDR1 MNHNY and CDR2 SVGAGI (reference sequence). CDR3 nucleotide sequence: TGTGCCAGCACGTCCGGGGGAAAACTGTTTTTT. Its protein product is CASTSGGKLFF.